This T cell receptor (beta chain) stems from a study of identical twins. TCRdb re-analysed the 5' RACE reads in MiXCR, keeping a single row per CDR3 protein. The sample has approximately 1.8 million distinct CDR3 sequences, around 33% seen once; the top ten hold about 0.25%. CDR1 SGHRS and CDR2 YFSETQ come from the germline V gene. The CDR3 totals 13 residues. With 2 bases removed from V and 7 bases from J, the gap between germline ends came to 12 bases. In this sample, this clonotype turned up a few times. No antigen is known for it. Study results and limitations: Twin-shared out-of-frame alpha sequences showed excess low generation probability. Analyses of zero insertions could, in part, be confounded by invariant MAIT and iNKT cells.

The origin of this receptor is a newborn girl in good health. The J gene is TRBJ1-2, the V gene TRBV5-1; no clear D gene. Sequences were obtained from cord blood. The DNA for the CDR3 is TGCGCCAGCAGCTTTCCCAGGATCGGTGGCTACACCTTC. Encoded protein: CASSFPRIGGYTF. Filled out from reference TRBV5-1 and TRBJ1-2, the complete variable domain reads KAGVTQTPRYLIKTRGQQVTLSCSPISGHRSVSWYQQTPGQGLQFLFEYFSETQRNKGNFPGRFSGRQFSNSRSEMNVSTLELGDSALYLCASSFPRIGGYTFGSGTRLTVV.